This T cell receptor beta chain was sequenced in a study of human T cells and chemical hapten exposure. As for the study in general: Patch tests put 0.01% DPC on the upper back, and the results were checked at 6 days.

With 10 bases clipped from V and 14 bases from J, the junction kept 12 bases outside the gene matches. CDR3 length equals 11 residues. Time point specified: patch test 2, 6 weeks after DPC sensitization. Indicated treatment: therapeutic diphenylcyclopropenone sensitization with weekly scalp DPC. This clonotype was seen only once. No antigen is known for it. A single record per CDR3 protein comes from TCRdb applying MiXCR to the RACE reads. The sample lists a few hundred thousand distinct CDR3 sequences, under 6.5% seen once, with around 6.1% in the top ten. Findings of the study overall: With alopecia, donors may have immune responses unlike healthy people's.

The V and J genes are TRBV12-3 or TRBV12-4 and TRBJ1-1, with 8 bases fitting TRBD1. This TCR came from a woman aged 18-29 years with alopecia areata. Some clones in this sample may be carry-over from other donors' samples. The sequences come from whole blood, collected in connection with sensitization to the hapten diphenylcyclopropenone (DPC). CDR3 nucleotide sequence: TGTGCCACCCAAGACGGACAGGGCGGCTTCTTT. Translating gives CATQDGQGGFF.